Each of the 25 T cell receptor beta chains below was sequenced from the same sample in a study of T cells in Graves' hyperthyroidism and ophthalmopathy. Amplified regions were TCR beta CDR3 sequences from RNA transcripts. A set of HTBI primers served as the primers for a first-round RT-PCR of the TCR CDR3. TCRdb processed the multiplex PCR reads anew with MiXCR; each CDR3 protein has one entry. The sample records a few hundred thousand distinct CDR3 sequences, less than 25% being singletons. The material sequenced was blood. Receptors originate from a man between 18 and 29 years old with Graves' hyperthyroidism.

In the case of this clonotype: A read error is possible here, since a much larger clone lies one base away. Since no conserved phenylalanine or tryptophan closes the CDR3, a read error is the likely cause. The chain uses TRBV6-1 and TRBJ1-3; perhaps TRBD1 as D (5 bases). The V end lost 6 bases, the J end lost 2 bases, and 14 bases lay between the germline ends. Looked up from germline, CDR1 is MNHNS and CDR2 is SASEGT. The CDR3 has 15 amino acids. This chain's CDR3 is CASRLLGEAGNTIYL. The CDR3 DNA follows: TGTGCCAGCAGGCTCTTGGGGGAGGCTGGAAACACCATATATTTG.

Only a few counts were recorded for this clonotype. The gene calls are TRBV5-1 and TRBJ1-1, with TRBD1 identical over 7 bases. CDR1 is SGHRS and CDR2 is YFSETQ in the germline V gene. The trim removed 4 bases at V and 7 bases at J, leaving 13 bases unmatched. This CDR3 has 15 residues. The DNA for the CDR3 is TGCGCCAGCAGCCCCAACCCCGGGACAGCAGGTGAAGCTTTCTTT. As protein: CASSPNPGTAGEAFF.

The sample holds many counts of this clonotype. The chain carries TRBV12-3 or TRBV12-4 and TRBJ2-7, with D hard to call. This CDR3 is 13 amino acids long. V lost 2 bases to trimming and J lost 7 bases, with 12 bases between them. The chain's CDR3 is CASSLSFDGEQYF. The CDR3 nucleotides are TGTGCCAGCAGTTTAAGCTTCGACGGGGAGCAGTACTTC.

The rearrangement joins TRBV7-6 to TRBJ2-5; D gene ambiguous. The germline V gene has CDR1 SGHVS and CDR2 FNYEAQ. The CDR3 sequence is 15 residues long. V was cut by 7 bases and J by 2 bases, with 17 bases left in between. The CDR3 DNA reads as TGTGCCAGCACCCAAGAGATGGCAGCGCAAGAGACCCAGTACTTC. Its protein is CASTQEMAAQETQYF.

The chain carries TRBV6-5 and TRBJ1-1; 10 bases are a match to TRBD1. V lost 2 bases, J lost 6 bases, and 12 bases stayed unmatched. The germline V gene has CDR1 MNHEY and CDR2 SVGAGI. The CDR3 extends over 17 amino acids. The CDR3 loop is CASSYRLPGQGLSEAFF. Written as DNA, the CDR3 is TGTGCCAGCAGTTACCGCCTCCCGGGACAGGGGTTGTCTGAAGCTTTCTTT.

This clonotype showed up many times. The chain recombines TRBV30 with TRBJ2-7; D may correspond to TRBD1 or TRBD2 (5 bases each). The CDR3 has 15 amino acids. V lost 2 bases and J 6 bases, leaving 20 bases between the germline ends. The germline V gene has CDR1 GTSNPN and CDR2 SVGIG (reference sequence). As DNA, the CDR3 is TGTGCCTGGAGTTTCTCCGGGACCGAGGTCGGCGAGCAGTACTTC. Protein sequence: CAWSFSGTEVGEQYF.

This clonotype was counted ten times or more. The V gene is TRBV6-1, the J gene TRBJ1-5; TRBD1 matches at 7 bases. Germline CDR1 is MNHNS and CDR2 is SASEGT. The CDR3 consists of 14 residues. V lost 6 bases and J lost 4; bases outside the gene matches: 6. DNA for the CDR3: TGTGCCAGCAGCAGAGGACAGGAGAATCAGCCCCAGCATTTT. Its protein is CASSRGQENQPQHF.

This clonotype was found many times. This chain uses TRBV13 with TRBJ1-2; D gene ambiguous. Trimming removed 4 bases from V and 8 bases from J, with 11 bases in between. There are 12 residues in the CDR3. Germline CDR1 PRHDT, CDR2 FYEKMQ (reference sequence). The CDR3 DNA follows: TGTGCCAGCAGCTCCCTCGGGGAAGGCTACACCTTC. Its translation: CASSSLGEGYTF.

This clonotype was recorded many times. The CDR3 loop is CASSVEGTSGETQYF. CDR3 nucleotides: TGTGCCAGCAGCGTAGAGGGGACTAGCGGGGAGACCCAGTACTTC. The chain has TRBV9 and TRBJ2-5; TRBD2 matches 12 bases. The germline V gene has CDR1 SGDLS and CDR2 YYNGEE. This CDR3 has 15 residues. Trimming cost V 0 bases and J 5 bases; bases outside gene matches: 2.

This clonotype was seen repeatedly, ten times or more. The chain carries TRBV11-2 and TRBJ2-7; D not resolved. Germline CDR1 SGHAT, CDR2 FQNNGV. This CDR3 is built from 12 residues. The germline V and J ends were trimmed by 4 bases and 11 bases, with 15 bases remaining between them. The CDR3, as DNA: TGTGCCAGCAGCTCTCAAAGTACCAGAGAGTACTTC. As protein: CASSSQSTREYF.

V is TRBV12-3 or TRBV12-4 and J is TRBJ1-1, with D perhaps matching TRBD1 (6 bases). The V end was cut by 3 bases, the J end by 11 bases, with 16 bases between. This CDR3 is built from 13 residues. DNA of the CDR3: TGTGCCAGCAGTTTGGTACAGGGTGTTGATGCTTTCTTT. This translates into CASSLVQGVDAFF.

The rearrangement uses TRBV14 and TRBJ2-3; 12 bases are shared with TRBD2. This CDR3 is 21 amino acids long. The germline CDR1 and CDR2 sequences are SGHDN and FVKESK. The V and J ends lost 4 bases and 1 base, in that order; junction bases with no gene match: 18. The CDR3, as DNA: TGTGCCAGCAGCCCCCAAGGTTGGCTAGCGGGGGGGCTCGGCGGCACAGATACGCAGTATTTT. This sequence encodes CASSPQGWLAGGLGGTDTQYF.

There are many counts of this clonotype. The chain combines TRBV2 with TRBJ2-3; no clear D. Trimming removed 3 bases from V and 0 bases from J, with 4 bases in between. The CDR3 spans 13 residues. Germline V gives CDR1 SNHLY, CDR2 FYNNEI. CDR3 amino acids: CASSEGSTDTQYF. The CDR3 DNA reads as TGTGCCAGCAGTGAGGGCAGCACAGATACGCAGTATTTT.

This clonotype was counted only a few times. The CDR3 nucleotides are TGTGCCAGCAGTGAAACGGCGGGGGGGAATGAGCAGTTCTTC. Amino acids: CASSETAGGNEQFF. The V gene is TRBV2, the J gene TRBJ2-1; 9 bases align to TRBD2. Trimming took 2 bases from V and 7 from J; bases not matched to a gene: 3. Germline V gene data show CDR1 as SNHLY and CDR2 as FYNNEI. This CDR3 has 14 residues. Complete variable domain (other parts from reference TRBV2 and TRBJ2-1): EPEVTQTPSHQVTQMGQEVILRCVPISNHLYFYWYRQILGQKVEFLVSFYNNEISEKSEIFDDQFSVERPDGSNFTLKIRSTKLEDSAMYFCASSETAGGNEQFFGPGTRLTVL.

This clonotype was observed a few times. The CDR3 DNA follows: TGCGCCAGCAGCCGGGACCCAGGGGTCCCTTATGGCTACACCTTC. Its translation: CASSRDPGVPYGYTF. The chain couples TRBV4-1 to TRBJ1-2; D possibly corresponds to TRBD1 (6 bases). V was clipped by 4 bases and J by 5 bases, with 17 bases between them. Germline CDR1 is MGHRA and CDR2 is YSYEKL. CDR3 size: 15 residues.

The chain has TRBV30 and TRBJ2-2; D uncertain. This CDR3 has 13 residues. The germline V gene encodes CDR1 GTSNPN and CDR2 SVGIG (reference sequence). The V end was cut by 4 bases, the J end by 0 bases, with 6 bases between. CDR3 in DNA: TGTGCCTGGAAGACGGCGAACACCGGGGAGCTGTTTTTT. This codes for CAWKTANTGELFF.

This clonotype was seen ten or more times. The chain combines TRBV5-5 with TRBJ2-5; the D gene is possibly TRBD2 (6 bases). This CDR3 region has 12 residues. Germline V gene lookup returns CDR1 SGHKS and CDR2 YYEKEE (reference sequence). V was shortened by 7 bases and J by 2 bases, with 9 bases between the two germline ends. The CDR3 sequence is CASGRRQETQYF. The CDR3 DNA is TGTGCCAGCGGGAGGAGGCAAGAGACCCAGTACTTC.

The chain couples TRBV2 to TRBJ2-7, with D maybe TRBD1 (6 bases). The germline CDR1 and CDR2 sequences are SNHLY and FYNNEI. Trimming pared 8 bases from V and 3 bases from J, leaving 17 bases between. The CDR3 contains 14 residues. This chain's CDR3 is CASRAGGLIYEQYF. The CDR3 DNA sequence: TGTGCCAGCCGGGCTGGGGGCTTGATCTACGAGCAGTACTTC.

This clonotype turned up a few times. The chain has TRBV12-3 or TRBV12-4 and TRBJ1-1; 8 nucleotides match TRBD1. The CDR3 has 13 amino acids. V lost 1 base and J lost 10; bases outside the gene matches: 5. The CDR3, as DNA: TGTGCCAGCAGTTTAGTGAACAGGGGGGTAGCTTTCTTT. It yields the protein CASSLVNRGVAFF.

As regards this clonotype: Given a much more abundant clone one base away, this may be a read error. The conserved final phenylalanine or tryptophan is absent from the CDR3, which likely points to a read error. This chain uses TRBV20-1 with TRBJ1-1, with unresolved D. The V gene lost 3 bases and the J gene lost 2 bases, with 10 bases spanning the gap. Per the germline V gene, CDR1 is DFQATT and CDR2 is SNEGSKA (reference sequence). The CDR3 sequence is 13 residues long. The CDR3: CSARVRHNTEAFV. DNA of the CDR3: TGCAGTGCTAGGGTTCGGCACAACACTGAAGCTTTCGTT.

Turning to this clonotype: A much larger clone lies a single base off, so this may be a read error. This chain's CDR3 is CASSQDIGELFF. The CDR3 DNA is TGCGCCAGCAGCCAAGATATCGGGGAGCTGTTTTTT. V usage is TRBV4-1 and J usage is TRBJ2-2; unclear D gene. Germline CDR1 is MGHRA and CDR2 is YSYEKL. V was pared by 0 bases and J by 7 bases, with 3 bases between. The CDR3 is made up of 12 amino acids.

This chain connects TRBV2 to TRBJ2-1, with 13 bases fitting TRBD2. CDR3 length: 14 residues. The J segment lost 8 bases and the V segment lost 8 bases, leaving 6 bases of the junction unmatched. Germline V CDR1 and CDR2: SNHLY, FYNNEI. Here the CDR3 DNA reads TGTGCCAGCTACAGGACTAGCGGGGGTCATGAGCAGTTCTTC. It specifies CASYRTSGGHEQFF. Filled out from reference TRBV2 and TRBJ2-1, the complete variable domain reads EPEVTQTPSHQVTQMGQEVILRCVPISNHLYFYWYRQILGQKVEFLVSFYNNEISEKSEIFDDQFSVERPDGSNFTLKIRSTKLEDSAMYFCASYRTSGGHEQFFGPGTRLTVL.

At least ten counts were recorded for this clonotype. The gene calls are TRBV6-4 and TRBJ1-1; 9 bases agree with TRBD1. Trimming at V came to 5 bases and at J to 0 bases, leaving 10 bases not matched to a gene. The CDR3 has 17 amino acids. Germline V gene sequence: CDR1 MRHNA, CDR2 SNTAGT. The CDR3 nucleotides read TGTGCCAGCAGTCACCTGACAGGGGGACCCTTGAACACTGAAGCTTTCTTT. Its protein product is CASSHLTGGPLNTEAFF.

This clonotype has a count of ten or more. The rearrangement links TRBV13 to TRBJ1-1; D uncertain. Germline V lookup: CDR1 PRHDT, CDR2 FYEKMQ (reference sequence). The CDR3 is 15 residues long. Deletions cut 7 bases from V and 1 base from J, with 16 bases between. CDR3 coding DNA: TGTGCCAGCACCTTGGGCTCACCTTGGAACACTGAAGCTTTCTTT. Translated, it gives CASTLGSPWNTEAFF.

The chain combines TRBV6-1 with TRBJ1-5; tentatively, D is TRBD1 (5 bases). The CDR3 spans 13 residues. The V end was cut by 2 bases, the J end by 5 bases, with 7 bases between. Germline V gene data show CDR1 as MNHNS and CDR2 as SASEGT. The CDR3 DNA reads TGTGCCAGCAGTGAACAGGGCCATCAGCCCCAGCATTTT. It is translated as CASSEQGHQPQHF.